This record covers a single T cell receptor (beta chain). What it binds is not known. This sample was included in a study of blood T cells in healthy people across ages. PCR was performed a second time for about 6 to 12 cycles using a sample-barcoded 5' primer and a J-beta primer mix. TCRdb independently ran MiXCR on the 5' RACE reads; one entry per CDR3 protein. The sample consists of 600,000 to 850,000 distinct CDR3 sequences, about 25% of them appearing once. There are 12 residues in the CDR3. From germline, CDR1 is SQVTM and CDR2 ANQGSEA. Trimming took off 8 bases at V and 3 bases at J, with 14 bases between the two ends. Study-level results: Strong correlation linked observed beta diversity and percent naive T cells.

The data were also submitted as part of a second study, on T cells of mothers and their children. According to that study: Added by the second PCR's M1S primer were sample barcodes and 2-4 random nucleotides. Sequencing got over 8 million TCR beta CDR3 reads from each mother and about 3.1 million from each child.

The V and J genes are TRBV29-1 and TRBJ2-7, with D maybe TRBD1 (5 bases). Sequenced material: blood. The receptor comes from a boy younger than 18 in good health. The CDR3 nucleotides are TGCAGCTTTGGGCAGGGTCACTACGAGCAGTACTTC. Translating it yields CSFGQGHYEQYF.